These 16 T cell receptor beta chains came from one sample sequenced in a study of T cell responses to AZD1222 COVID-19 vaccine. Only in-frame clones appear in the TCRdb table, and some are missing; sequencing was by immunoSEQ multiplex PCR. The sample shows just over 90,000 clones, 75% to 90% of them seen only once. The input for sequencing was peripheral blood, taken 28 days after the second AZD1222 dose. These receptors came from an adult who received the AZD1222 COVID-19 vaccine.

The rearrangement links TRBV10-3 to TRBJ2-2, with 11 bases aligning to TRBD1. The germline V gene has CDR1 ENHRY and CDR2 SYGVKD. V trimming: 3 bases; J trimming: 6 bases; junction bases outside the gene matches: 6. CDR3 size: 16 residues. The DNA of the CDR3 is TGTGCCATCAGTGACTCCGGGACAGGGGGTTCCGGGGAGCTGTTTTTT. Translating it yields CAISDSGTGGSGELFF.

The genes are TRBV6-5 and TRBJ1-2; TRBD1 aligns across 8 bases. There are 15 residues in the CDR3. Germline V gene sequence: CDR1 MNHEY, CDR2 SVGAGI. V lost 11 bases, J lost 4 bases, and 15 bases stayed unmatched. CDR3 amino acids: CAGRTGWGGIYGYTF. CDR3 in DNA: TGTGCCGGACGGACAGGGTGGGGCGGAATCTATGGCTACACCTTC.

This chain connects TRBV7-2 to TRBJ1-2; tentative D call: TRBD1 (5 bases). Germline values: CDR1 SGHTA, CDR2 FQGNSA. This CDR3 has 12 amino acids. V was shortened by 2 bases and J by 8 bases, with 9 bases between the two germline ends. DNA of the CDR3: TGTGCCAGCAGCTTAACGGGGGACGGCTACACCTTC. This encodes CASSLTGDGYTF. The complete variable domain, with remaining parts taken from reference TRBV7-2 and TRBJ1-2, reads GAGVSQSPSNKVTEKGKDVELRCDPISGHTALYWYRQSLGQGLEFLIYFQGNSAPDKSGLPSDRFSAERTGGSVSTLTIQRTQQEDSAVYLCASSLTGDGYTFGSGTRLTVV.

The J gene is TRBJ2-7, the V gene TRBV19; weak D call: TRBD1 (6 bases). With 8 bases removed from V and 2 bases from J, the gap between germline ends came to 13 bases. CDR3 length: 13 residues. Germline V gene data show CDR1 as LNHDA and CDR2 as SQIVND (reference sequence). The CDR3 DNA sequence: TGTGCCAGTGGACCGGGACACGCCTACGAGCAGTACTTC. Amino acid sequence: CASGPGHAYEQYF.

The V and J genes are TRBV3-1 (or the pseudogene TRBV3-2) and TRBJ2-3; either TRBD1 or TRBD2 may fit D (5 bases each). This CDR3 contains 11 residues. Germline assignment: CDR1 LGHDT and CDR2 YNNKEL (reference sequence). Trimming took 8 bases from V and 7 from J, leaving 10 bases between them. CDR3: CASGAGNTQYF. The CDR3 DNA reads TGTGCCAGCGGGGCCGGGAATACGCAGTATTTT.

CDR3 sequence (DNA): TGTGCCAGCAGCACCACTCGGGTACCGGGTCTTCTCACCTTC. Translation gives CASSTTRVPGLLTF. V gene TRBV7-9 combines with J gene TRBJ1-2, with D uncertain. The CDR3 is made up of 14 amino acids. Germline loops: CDR1 SEHNR, CDR2 FQNEAQ (reference sequence). V lost 5 bases and J lost 13, with 23 bases in between.

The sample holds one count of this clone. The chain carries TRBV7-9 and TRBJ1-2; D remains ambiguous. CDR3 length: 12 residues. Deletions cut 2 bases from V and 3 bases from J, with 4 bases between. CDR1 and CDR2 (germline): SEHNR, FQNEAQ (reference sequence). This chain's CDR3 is CASSLTDYGYTF. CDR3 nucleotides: TGTGCCAGCAGCTTAACTGACTATGGCTACACCTTC.

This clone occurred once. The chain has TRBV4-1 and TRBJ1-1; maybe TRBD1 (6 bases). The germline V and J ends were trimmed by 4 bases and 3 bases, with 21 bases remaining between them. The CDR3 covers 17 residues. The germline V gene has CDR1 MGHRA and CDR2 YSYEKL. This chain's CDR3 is CASSPSRGSPLDTEAFF. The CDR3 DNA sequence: TGCGCCAGCAGCCCCTCGAGGGGGTCTCCCCTGGACACTGAAGCTTTCTTT.

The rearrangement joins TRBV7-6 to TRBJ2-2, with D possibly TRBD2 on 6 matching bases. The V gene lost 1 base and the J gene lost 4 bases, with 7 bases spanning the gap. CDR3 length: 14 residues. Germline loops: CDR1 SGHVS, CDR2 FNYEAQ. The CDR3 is CASSLDGSTGELFF. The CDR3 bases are TGTGCCAGCAGCTTAGACGGGAGCACCGGGGAGCTGTTTTTT.

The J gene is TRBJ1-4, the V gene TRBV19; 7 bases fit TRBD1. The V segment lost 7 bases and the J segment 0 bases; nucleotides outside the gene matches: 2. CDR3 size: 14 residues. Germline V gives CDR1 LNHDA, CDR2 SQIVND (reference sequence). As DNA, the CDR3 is TGTGCCAGTACCCAGGGGGCAACTAATGAAAAACTGTTTTTT. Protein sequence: CASTQGATNEKLFF.

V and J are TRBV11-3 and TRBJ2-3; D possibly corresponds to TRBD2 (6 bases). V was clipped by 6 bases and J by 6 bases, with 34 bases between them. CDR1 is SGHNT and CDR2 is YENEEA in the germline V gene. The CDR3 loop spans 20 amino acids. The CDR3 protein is CASRRTGRLSQEPGDDTQYF. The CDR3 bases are TGTGCCAGCAGGCGGACTGGAAGGCTTAGTCAGGAACCGGGAGATGATACGCAGTATTTT.

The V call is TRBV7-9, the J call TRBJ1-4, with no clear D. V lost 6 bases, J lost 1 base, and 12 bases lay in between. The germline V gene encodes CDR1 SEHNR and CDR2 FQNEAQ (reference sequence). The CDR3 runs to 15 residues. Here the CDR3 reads CASSPRLITNEKLFF. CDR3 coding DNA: TGTGCCAGCAGTCCCCGACTGATAACTAATGAAAAACTGTTTTTT.

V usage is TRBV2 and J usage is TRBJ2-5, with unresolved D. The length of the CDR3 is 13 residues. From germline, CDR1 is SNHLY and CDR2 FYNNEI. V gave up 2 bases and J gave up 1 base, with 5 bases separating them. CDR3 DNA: TGTGCCAGCAGTGAACCGTTCCAAGAGACCCAGTACTTC. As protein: CASSEPFQETQYF.

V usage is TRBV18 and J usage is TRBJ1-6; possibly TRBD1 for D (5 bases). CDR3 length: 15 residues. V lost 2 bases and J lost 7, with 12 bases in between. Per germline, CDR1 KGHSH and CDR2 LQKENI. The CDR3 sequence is CASSPSDGDNSPLHF. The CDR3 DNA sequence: TGTGCCAGCTCACCATCCGACGGGGACAATTCACCCCTCCACTTT.

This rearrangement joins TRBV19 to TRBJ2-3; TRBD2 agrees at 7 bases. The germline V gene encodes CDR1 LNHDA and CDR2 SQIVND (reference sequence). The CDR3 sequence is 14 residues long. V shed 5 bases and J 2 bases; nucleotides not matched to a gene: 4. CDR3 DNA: TGTGCCAGTAGTTTAGCGGGCCCCACAGATACGCAGTATTTT. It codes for CASSLAGPTDTQYF.

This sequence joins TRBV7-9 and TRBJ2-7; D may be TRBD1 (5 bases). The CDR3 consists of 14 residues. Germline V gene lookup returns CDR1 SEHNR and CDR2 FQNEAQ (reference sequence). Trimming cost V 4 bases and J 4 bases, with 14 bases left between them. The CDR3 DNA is TGTGCCAGCAGCTCAGCCCAGGGAAGATACGAGCAGTACTTC. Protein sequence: CASSSAQGRYEQYF.